These 17 T cell receptor beta chains share one sample of origin, sequenced in a study of T-cell memory formation after mild COVID-19. MiXCR was run by TCRdb on the 5' RACE reads, yielding one entry per CDR3 protein. The sample carries roughly 280,000 distinct CDR3 sequences, around 16% recorded once. Material: PBMCs or a T cell subset sorted from them (not recorded which). The receptors here all came from a young man who had mild COVID-19 (a few samples of this study predate the infection). Cell type and time point are not known.

The rearrangement uses TRBV28 and TRBJ2-5; 8 bases map to TRBD2. Looked up from germline, CDR1 is MDHEN and CDR2 is SYDVKM. The ends lost 9 bases at V and 2 bases at J; junction bases unmatched: 14. The CDR3 is made up of 16 amino acids. The CDR3 coding sequence is TGTGCCAGTTTTCAATTCGGGGTAGCGGGACAAGAGACCCAGTACTTC. It codes for CASFQFGVAGQETQYF.

As concerns this clonotype: The junction departs from the called germline gene at one end, perhaps through a read error. The genes are TRBV4-3 and TRBJ2-1; 11 nucleotides match TRBD2. Germline V gives CDR1 LGHNA, CDR2 YSLEER. The CDR3 spans 15 residues. The CDR3 loop is CASRHIAGGNNEQFF. The CDR3, as DNA: TGCGCCAGCCGCCATATAGCGGGGGGGAACAATGAGCAGTTCTTC.

CDR3 sequence reads: CASSSTGGAAETQYF. In DNA form, the CDR3 reads TGTGCCAGCAGTTCGACCGGGGGGGCTGCAGAGACCCAGTACTTC. This chain uses TRBV6-5 with TRBJ2-5; 8 positions agree with TRBD2. Per the germline V gene, CDR1 is MNHEY and CDR2 is SVGAGI. This CDR3 has 15 amino acids. V was pared by 4 bases and J by 4 bases, with 8 bases of the junction left unmatched.

In its sample, this clonotype ranks as medium-sized. J is TRBJ2-5 and V is TRBV5-6; TRBD1 agrees at 7 bases. After removal of 0 bases from V and 5 bases from J, the junction contained 4 bases not matched to a gene. CDR3 size: 14 residues. Germline V gives CDR1 SGHDT, CDR2 YYEEEE. Written as DNA, the CDR3 is TGTGCCAGCAGCTTGGGCAGGGGGTATGAGACCCAGTACTTC. Its translation is CASSLGRGYETQYF.

As to this clonotype: A read error may produce the germline difference seen at one junction end. The chain joins TRBV7-9 to TRBJ1-6, with D tentatively TRBD1 (5 bases). The CDR3 covers 17 residues. The germline V gene has CDR1 SEHNR and CDR2 FQNEAQ (reference sequence). The CDR3 is CASSIAGGGSYNSPLHF. The CDR3, as DNA: TGTGCCAGCAGCATAGCGGGGGGTGGATCCTATAATTCACCCCTCCACTTT. The full variable domain, in which reference TRBV7-9 and TRBJ1-6 provide the parts outside the CDR3, is DTGVSQNPRHKITKRGQNVTFRCDPISEHNRLYWYRQTLGQGPEFLTYFQNEAQLEKSRLLSDRFSAERPKGSFSTLEIQRTEQGDSAMYLCASSIAGGGSYNSPLHFGNGTRLTVT.

In this sample, this clonotype turned up many times. V gene TRBV5-1 combines with J gene TRBJ2-7; 10 bases match TRBD2. V shed 4 bases and J 5 bases; nucleotides not matched to a gene: 6. Germline V CDR1 and CDR2: SGHRS, YFSETQ. This CDR3 is built from 14 residues. The CDR3 loop reads CASSMLSGGDEQYV. The CDR3, as DNA: TGCGCCAGCAGCATGCTGAGCGGGGGGGACGAGCAGTACGTC.

The J gene is TRBJ2-1, the V gene TRBV29-1; 7 bases match TRBD1. The germline V gene has CDR1 SQVTM and CDR2 ANQGSEA. With 5 bases clipped from V and 8 bases from J, the junction kept 3 bases outside the gene matches. The CDR3 sequence is 11 residues long. DNA for the CDR3: TGCAGCGTTTCTACAGGGGATGAGCAGTTCTTC. Residues: CSVSTGDEQFF.

This clonotype appeared a few times. The chain carries TRBV5-1 and TRBJ1-5; 8 nucleotides agree with TRBD1. The germline gives CDR1 SGHRS, CDR2 YFSETQ. This CDR3 region has 14 residues. V lost 2 bases to trimming and J lost 4 bases; unmatched junction nucleotides: 2. CDR3 nucleotides: TGCGCCAGCAGCTTACAGGGGGAAAATCAGCCCCAGCATTTT. Its protein product is CASSLQGENQPQHF.

This sequence joins TRBV10-3 and TRBJ1-2; 7 bases are shared with TRBD1. The germline V gene has CDR1 ENHRY and CDR2 SYGVKD. This CDR3 contains 14 residues. V was pared by 4 bases and J by 4 bases, with 6 bases of the junction left unmatched. The CDR3 DNA reads as TGTGCCATCAGTGCAGGGGACAGAGCCTATGGCTACACCTTC. This codes for CAISAGDRAYGYTF.

The chain employs TRBV10-3 and TRBJ2-4; 7 bases are a match to TRBD2. V lost 6 bases to trimming and J lost 5 bases; unmatched junction nucleotides: 7. Germline V gene data show CDR1 as ENHRY and CDR2 as SYGVKD. The CDR3 length is 14 residues. The CDR3 reads CAISLGLDENIQYF. CDR3 sequence (DNA): TGTGCCATCAGCCTAGGACTAGATGAAAACATTCAGTACTTC.

This clonotype has only a few counts. The V call is TRBV11-3, the J call TRBJ2-1; no definite D call. The V gene's germline CDR1 is SGHNT and CDR2 YENEEA. V lost 6 bases and J lost 1, with 13 bases in between. The CDR3 has 15 amino acids. This CDR3 is CASSPPGGSYNEQFF. In nucleotides, the CDR3 is TGTGCCAGCAGTCCCCCCGGTGGGTCCTACAATGAGCAGTTCTTC.

This CDR3 reads CATSRDSTDTQYF. In DNA, the CDR3 is TGTGCCACCAGCAGAGACAGCACAGATACGCAGTATTTT. The J gene is TRBJ2-3, the V gene TRBV15, with D unclear. Trimming took off 0 bases at V and 0 bases at J, with 1 base between the two ends. Germline loops: CDR1 LNHNV, CDR2 YYDKDF (reference sequence). The CDR3 covers 13 residues.

This clonotype showed up just a few times. The rearrangement links TRBV5-1 to TRBJ1-5; tentative D call: TRBD1 (6 bases). CDR1 and CDR2 (germline): SGHRS, YFSETQ. The CDR3 spans 16 residues. V was cut by 0 bases and J by 7 bases, with 17 bases left in between. This CDR3 is CASSLEGRGSGQPQHF. The CDR3 DNA sequence: TGCGCCAGCAGCTTGGAGGGCAGGGGATCCGGGCAGCCCCAGCATTTT. The variable domain in full, completed from reference TRBV5-1 and TRBJ1-5, reads KAGVTQTPRYLIKTRGQQVTLSCSPISGHRSVSWYQQTPGQGLQFLFEYFSETQRNKGNFPGRFSGRQFSNSRSEMNVSTLELGDSALYLCASSLEGRGSGQPQHFGDGTRLSIL.

The chain links TRBV5-1 to TRBJ2-2; D is unresolved. The germline CDR1 and CDR2 sequences are SGHRS and YFSETQ. The V gene lost 2 bases and the J gene lost 7 bases, with 6 bases spanning the gap. The CDR3 is 12 residues long. CDR3 DNA sequence: TGCGCCAGCAGCTTCGGAGACGGGGAGCTGTTTTTT. Translation gives CASSFGDGELFF.

The chain combines TRBV5-1 with TRBJ2-5; a weak D match, TRBD2 (6 bases). The CDR3 spans 14 residues. V was trimmed by 0 bases and J by 3 bases, leaving 9 bases between them. Germline lookup yields CDR1 SGHRS and CDR2 YFSETQ. CDR3 amino acids: CASSLVGGEETQYF. DNA for the CDR3: TGCGCCAGCAGCTTGGTTGGCGGGGAAGAGACCCAGTACTTC. Full variable domain (missing parts from reference TRBV5-1 and TRBJ2-5): KAGVTQTPRYLIKTRGQQVTLSCSPISGHRSVSWYQQTPGQGLQFLFEYFSETQRNKGNFPGRFSGRQFSNSRSEMNVSTLELGDSALYLCASSLVGGEETQYFGPGTRLLVL.

This clonotype has just a few counts. The chain employs TRBV12-3 or TRBV12-4 and TRBJ2-1; TRBD2 matches at 9 bases. J gave up 6 bases and V 5 bases, and 11 bases lay outside the gene matches. The CDR3 consists of 16 residues. CDR3 bases: TGTGCCAGCAGTGCCCGTCTAGCGGGACCCCCCAATGAGCAGTTCTTC. Its protein is CASSARLAGPPNEQFF.

This clonotype was counted ten times or more. This chain joins TRBV5-1 and TRBJ2-3, with 8 bases matching TRBD2. The germline gives CDR1 SGHRS, CDR2 YFSETQ. The CDR3 covers 15 residues. V trimming: 7 bases; J trimming: 1 base; junction bases outside the gene matches: 8. The CDR3 DNA reads as TGCGCCAGCGGCCTGGCCGGGAGGGGCACAGATACGCAGTATTTT. The encoded protein is CASGLAGRGTDTQYF. The whole variable domain, filled in from reference TRBV5-1 and TRBJ2-3, reads KAGVTQTPRYLIKTRGQQVTLSCSPISGHRSVSWYQQTPGQGLQFLFEYFSETQRNKGNFPGRFSGRQFSNSRSEMNVSTLELGDSALYLCASGLAGRGTDTQYFGPGTRLTVL.